The 6 T cell receptor beta chains below all came from one sample that was sequenced in a study of shared T cell receptors in the human thymus. The table came from immunoSEQ multiplex PCR; TCRdb's copy has only in-frame clones and leaves some out. The sample has approximately 730,000 clones, 80% to 90% seen once; the top ten hold around 0.01%. These data also formed part of another study, on human thymus T cells.

Sequencing was carried out using thymocytes. The receptors stem from a girl in the first two years of life with a congenital heart defect.

This sequence joins TRBV18 and TRBJ1-2, with 12 positions matching TRBD1. Losses at the gene ends were 3 bases for V and 8 bases for J; bases not matched to a gene: 7. Germline V gives CDR1 KGHSH, CDR2 LQKENI. This CDR3 is 15 amino acids long. CDR3 region: CASSPPGQGADGYTF. CDR3 nucleotide sequence: TGTGCCAGCTCACCCCCGGGACAGGGGGCAGACGGCTACACCTTC.

The V and J genes are TRBV5-4 and TRBJ2-7; 11 positions agree with TRBD2. Trimming at V came to 2 bases and at J to 2 bases, leaving 6 bases not matched to a gene. CDR1 and CDR2 from the germline V gene are SGHNT and YYREEE (reference sequence). This CDR3 is 16 amino acids long. The CDR3 spells CASSLLLAGGAYEQYF. CDR3 coding DNA: TGTGCCAGCAGCTTACTCCTAGCGGGGGGTGCCTACGAGCAGTACTTC.

The chain employs TRBV7-9 and TRBJ2-2; 8 bases agree with TRBD1. The CDR3 length is 18 residues. The V and J ends lost 2 bases and 5 bases, in that order; junction bases with no gene match: 13. Germline V CDR1 and CDR2: SEHNR, FQNEAQ (reference sequence). The CDR3 nucleotides are TGTGCCAGCAGCTTAAGGGCCACAGGGGGAGATTTAACCGGGGAGCTGTTTTTT. The encoded protein is CASSLRATGGDLTGELFF.

The V and J genes are TRBV11-3 and TRBJ2-1; 7 bases map to TRBD2. The V gene end was trimmed by 1 base and the J gene end by 2 bases; junction bases not matched to a gene: 2. This CDR3 spans 15 amino acids. Looked up from germline, CDR1 is SGHNT and CDR2 is YENEEA. This CDR3 is CASSLGTSAYNEQFF. CDR3 nucleotide sequence: TGTGCCAGCAGCTTAGGCACTAGCGCCTACAATGAGCAGTTCTTC.

The chain carries TRBV27 and TRBJ1-1, with no clear D. The CDR3 contains 17 residues. V was pared by 3 bases and J by 5 bases, with 22 bases between. The germline V gene encodes CDR1 MNHEY and CDR2 SMNVEV (reference sequence). The CDR3 is CASSFKPLRGLRTEAFF. The DNA for the CDR3 is TGTGCCAGCAGTTTTAAGCCGCTCCGGGGTTTAAGGACTGAAGCTTTCTTT.

This clone was found once. The V call is TRBV28, the J call TRBJ1-1; no clear D. Germline CDR1 MDHEN, CDR2 SYDVKM. Between the trimmed V and J ends, which lost 8 bases and 4 bases, there was a span of 17 bases. CDR3 length: 14 amino acids. CDR3 protein: CASSRHPAGTEAFF. Written as DNA, the CDR3 is TGTGCCAGCTCCAGACACCCGGCAGGCACTGAAGCTTTCTTT.